This TCR beta chain was profiled in a study of blood T cell repertoires in COVID-19. This CDR3 comprises 12 residues. From germline, CDR1 is MDHEN and CDR2 SYDVKM. The ends were cut back, 6 bases at V and 6 bases at J, with 12 bases in the middle. In the authors' methods: Amplification with reference gene primers provided the estimates of nucleated cell counts. TCRdb's table, derived via immunoSEQ multiplex PCR, lists solely in-frame clones and lacks some. The V and J calls and clone size are taken from that table; D and trimming were inferred from the DNA. The profile shows 86,000 or so clones, roughly nine tenths of them singletons.

The clonotype comes from a man aged 45 to 65 with active or convalescent COVID-19. This chain connects TRBV28 to TRBJ2-7; possibly TRBD2 for D (6 bases). The sequencing sample was made of peripheral blood. CDR3 nucleotides: TGTGCCAGCAGCCAGGGAGGAGGCGAGCAGTACGTC. It codes for CASSQGGGEQYV.